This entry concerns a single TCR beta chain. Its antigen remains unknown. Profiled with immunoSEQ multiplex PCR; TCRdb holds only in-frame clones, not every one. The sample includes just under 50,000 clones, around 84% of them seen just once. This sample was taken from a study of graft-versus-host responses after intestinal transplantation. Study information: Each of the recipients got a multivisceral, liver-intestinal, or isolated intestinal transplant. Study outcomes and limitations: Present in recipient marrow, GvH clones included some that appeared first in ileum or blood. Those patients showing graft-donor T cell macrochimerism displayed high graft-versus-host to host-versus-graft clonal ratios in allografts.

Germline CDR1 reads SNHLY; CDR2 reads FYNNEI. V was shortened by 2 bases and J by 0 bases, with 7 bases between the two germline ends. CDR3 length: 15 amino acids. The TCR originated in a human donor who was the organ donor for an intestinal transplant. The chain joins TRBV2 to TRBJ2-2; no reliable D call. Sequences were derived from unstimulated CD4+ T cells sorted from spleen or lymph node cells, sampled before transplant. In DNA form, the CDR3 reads TGTGCCAGCAGTGAAACTTCGCCGAACACCGGGGAGCTGTTTTTT. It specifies CASSETSPNTGELFF.